This is a list of T cell receptor beta chains from one sample in a study of tumor-infiltrating lymphocytes in localized non-small cell lung cancer. Using immunoSEQ multiplex PCR, the repertoire was profiled, and TCRdb retains in-frame clones only, with some absent. The sample lists 9,500 to 11,000 clones; about 75% were seen once. Sample: uninvolved lung tissue not adjacent to the tumor. The receptors were sampled from a human donor with non-small cell lung cancer. Each CDR3 is given without its conserved first and last residue. Clone size is not always given. Where it is, it says once, few, many or a class for expanded clones.

J,size,V,CDR3
TRBJ1-6,-,TRBV6-5,ASSYFRRLYNSPLH
TRBJ2-7,-,TRBV4-2,ASSPPQGAGGTYEQY
TRBJ1-2,-,TRBV7-2,ASSPGQRHGYT
TRBJ1-5,-,TRBV2,ASSEVNSRVFNQPQH
TRBJ2-5,once,TRBV7-1,ASSLRPGLAGETQY
TRBJ2-3,-,TRBV15,ATSGQTSSTDTQY
TRBJ2-7,-,TRBV7-6,ASSLAAGGTYEQY
TRBJ2-3,-,TRBV28,ASTHSDADTDTQY
TRBJ2-7,-,TRBV29-1,SAGRDHYEQY
TRBJ1-2,-,TRBV18,ASSPGPEGYT
TRBJ2-2,-,TRBV5-1,ASSLVPATAASNTGELF
TRBJ1-2,few,TRBV6-5,ASSQNRGPNYGYT
TRBJ1-1,-,TRBV29-1,SVGQGNTEAF
TRBJ2-2,-,TRBV11-2,ASSPPGQYTGELF
TRBJ2-1,once,TRBV30,AWDYGFRAQNEQF
TRBJ2-5,-,TRBV9,ASSVDGGLAGQETQY
TRBJ2-5,few,TRBV19,ASSSYSGQGAETQY
TRBJ1-2,-,TRBV29-1,SVATGSYGYT
TRBJ2-7,-,TRBV29-1,SVRDGNYEQY
TRBJ1-1,-,TRBV7-6,ASSLETGESWRGTEAF
TRBJ1-4,-,TRBV4-3,ASSQGQHSEKLF
TRBJ1-5,-,TRBV19,ASSIKVFQPQH
TRBJ1-3,-,TRBV14,ASSHAGGSTIY
TRBJ1-5,-,TRBV27,ATRQGRTRNQPQH
TRBJ1-1,-,TRBV6-5,ASSYSWGSVSTEAF
TRBJ2-1,-,TRBV9,ASSVDYPASGSRNEQF
TRBJ2-1,-,TRBV5-4,ASSFSTSGRGYYNEQF
TRBJ2-1,-,TRBV11-3,ASSAGQDRNEQF
TRBJ2-4,once,TRBV19,ASSMGFVDIQY
TRBJ2-7,-,TRBV4-3,ASSQDWKQTFPYEQY
TRBJ1-1,-,TRBV7-2,ASSLNPGVYVKAF
TRBJ2-3,-,TRBV29-1,SVEVGMTSTDTQY
TRBJ2-7,-,TRBV30,AWRAGGTYEQY
TRBJ2-1,-,TRBV7-9,ASSPSRLAEQF
TRBJ1-4,-,TRBV6-6,ASSYRHPQGDEKLF
TRBJ2-1,-,TRBV7-2,ASSSWDEQF
TRBJ2-3,-,TRBV9,ASSVAGALGTDTQY
TRBJ1-5,-,TRBV19,ASSDDRRYNQPQH
TRBJ1-2,few,TRBV7-9,ASSLAIGQLYGYT
TRBJ1-2,-,TRBV5-1,ASSLGTVWLQGGYT
TRBJ2-5,-,TRBV2,ASSETLDEY
TRBJ2-7,-,TRBV7-8,ASSLARSGTRPYEQY
TRBJ1-5,medium-sized,TRBV4-3,ASSQDIGDGFYQPQH
TRBJ2-5,-,TRBV6-5,ASERQETQY
TRBJ2-7,-,TRBV7-6,ASSIGQGGYEQY
TRBJ1-2,-,TRBV11-2,ASSLIGTGGLGYGYT
TRBJ2-3,-,TRBV5-1,ASSSGLAATDTQY
TRBJ1-2,-,TRBV5-6,ASSLVGSPNYGYT
TRBJ1-1,few,TRBV5-1,ASSLGGGTEAF
TRBJ2-7,-,TRBV7-6,ASASGDIYEQY
TRBJ1-2,-,TRBV27,ASSLSGPTNYGYT
TRBJ1-1,-,TRBV4-1,ASSQIGGAEKAF